These T cell receptor beta chains were read from a single sample in a study of T cells in Graves' hyperthyroidism and ophthalmopathy. TCRdb analysed the multiplex PCR reads with MiXCR anew, one entry per CDR3 protein. The data hold 600,000 to 650,000 distinct CDR3 sequences, with under 20% observed a single time. Sequencing was carried out using blood. All receptors come from a woman younger than 45 with Graves' hyperthyroidism. Both conserved end residues are part of each CDR3. The order of the fields is J gene, V gene, clone size, CDR3 length, D gene, CDR3 protein, CDR3 DNA. D genes are given only for firm matches. Where a row states a size, it is once, few, many or the class of an expanded clone; other rows omit it.

j_gene: TRBJ1-2
v_gene: TRBV6-5
abundance: many
len: 15
d_gene: TRBD1
CDR3aa: CASSYSRDRGYGYTF
CDR3nt: TGTGCCAGCAGTTACTCGAGGGACAGGGGCTATGGCTACACCTTC

j_gene: TRBJ2-5
v_gene: TRBV27
abundance: many
len: 13
d_gene: -
CDR3aa: CASRRGSEETQYF
CDR3nt: TGTGCCAGCAGGCGGGGATCAGAGGAGACCCAGTACTTC

j_gene: TRBJ1-5
v_gene: TRBV11-2
abundance: -
len: 16
d_gene: -
CDR3aa: CASSLGWQDSNQPQHF
CDR3nt: TGTGCCAGCAGCTTAGGTTGGCAAGATAGCAATCAGCCCCAGCATTTT

j_gene: TRBJ2-1
v_gene: TRBV6-2/TRBV6-3
abundance: many
len: 15
d_gene: TRBD2
CDR3aa: CASTFLAGIYNEQFF
CDR3nt: TGTGCCAGCACCTTCCTAGCGGGGATTTACAATGAGCAGTTCTTC

j_gene: TRBJ1-2
v_gene: TRBV5-1
abundance: -
len: 14
d_gene: TRBD1
CDR3aa: CASSLVDRGYDYTF
CDR3nt: TGCGCCAGCAGCTTGGTGGACAGGGGTTATGACTACACCTTC

j_gene: TRBJ2-7
v_gene: TRBV3-1
abundance: -
len: 14
d_gene: -
CDR3aa: CASSQDLGKGEQYF
CDR3nt: TGTGCCAGCAGCCAAGATTTGGGGAAGGGGGAGCAGTACTTC

j_gene: TRBJ2-6
v_gene: TRBV28
abundance: many
len: 16
d_gene: -
CDR3aa: CASSLVSGLGANVLTF
CDR3nt: TGTGCCAGCAGTTTAGTTTCAGGGCTTGGGGCCAACGTCCTGACTTTC

j_gene: TRBJ2-3
v_gene: TRBV28
abundance: few
len: 10
d_gene: TRBD2
CDR3aa: CATAGNTQYF
CDR3nt: TGTGCCACAGCGGGGAATACGCAGTATTTT

j_gene: TRBJ2-1
v_gene: TRBV25-1
abundance: -
len: 17
d_gene: TRBD2
CDR3aa: CASSEGTSGSSYNEQFF
CDR3nt: TGTGCCAGCAGTGAAGGGACTAGCGGATCCTCTTACAATGAGCAGTTCTTC

j_gene: TRBJ1-2
v_gene: TRBV4-2
abundance: few
len: 15
d_gene: -
CDR3aa: CASSQYAGGYDGYTF
CDR3nt: TGTGCCAGCAGCCAATACGCGGGCGGGTATGACGGCTACACCTTC

j_gene: TRBJ2-3
v_gene: TRBV5-6
abundance: many
len: 13
d_gene: -
CDR3aa: CASSFPLTDTQYF
CDR3nt: TGTGCCAGCAGCTTCCCCCTCACAGATACGCAGTATTTT

j_gene: TRBJ2-5
v_gene: TRBV6-2/TRBV6-3
abundance: many
len: 14
d_gene: -
CDR3aa: CASSYSQGQETQYF
CDR3nt: TGTGCCAGCAGTTACTCGCAGGGACAAGAGACCCAGTACTTC

j_gene: TRBJ1-6
v_gene: TRBV4-2
abundance: few
len: 14
d_gene: -
CDR3aa: CASSPRSGASPLHF
CDR3nt: TGTGCCAGCAGCCCCCGGTCGGGGGCGAGTCCCCTCCACTTT

j_gene: TRBJ1-2
v_gene: TRBV9
abundance: few
len: 13
d_gene: TRBD1
CDR3aa: CASSETGNYGYTF
CDR3nt: TGTGCCAGCAGCGAGACAGGGAACTATGGCTACACCTTC

j_gene: TRBJ2-2
v_gene: TRBV5-8
abundance: -
len: 14
d_gene: -
CDR3aa: CASREQINTGELFF
CDR3nt: TGTGCCAGCAGGGAACAGATCAACACCGGGGAGCTGTTTTTT